These 20 T cell receptor beta chains came from one sample sequenced in a study of response to subunit inactivated influenza vaccine. TCRdb itself ran the RT-PCR reads through MiXCR, one entry per CDR3 protein. The sample has more than 700,000 distinct CDR3 sequences; 21% are singletons. Sequenced here: PBMCs from blood, sampled about 5 days after vaccination. The receptors shown here come from a man between 50 and 59 years old who received an inactivated influenza vaccine.

There are a few counts of this clonotype. The chain joins TRBV29-1 to TRBJ1-5; D might be TRBD1 (5 bases). CDR3 length: 14 residues. With 6 bases removed from V and 2 bases from J, the gap between germline ends came to 14 bases. CDR1 is SQVTM, CDR2 ANQGSEA, per germline. Written as DNA, the CDR3 is TGCAGCGTGGCATCAGGGTGGGGCAATCAGCCCCAGCATTTT. Translation gives CSVASGWGNQPQHF.

The chain employs TRBV6-5 and TRBJ2-7; 8 bases align to TRBD1. The CDR3 totals 14 residues. V gave up 3 bases and J gave up 3 bases; unmatched junction bases: 4. Germline values: CDR1 MNHEY, CDR2 SVGAGI. CDR3 sequence reads: CASSYFGQGYEQYF. CDR3 DNA sequence: TGTGCCAGCAGTTATTTTGGACAGGGCTACGAGCAGTACTTC.

This clonotype came up a few times. V gene TRBV7-2 combines with J gene TRBJ2-3; D uncertain. Trimming shortened V by 2 bases and J by 3 bases, and 9 bases separated the two germline ends. Germline CDR1 SGHTA, CDR2 FQGNSA. The CDR3 runs to 14 residues. CDR3 nucleotide sequence: TGTGCCAGCAGCTTATTGAGGAGTACAGATACGCAGTATTTT. As protein: CASSLLRSTDTQYF.

The chain joins TRBV3-1 to TRBJ2-5; no clear D gene. This CDR3 spans 13 amino acids. Germline-derived CDR1 and CDR2 are LGHDT and YNNKEL (reference sequence). The V gene lost 6 bases and the J gene lost 5 bases, with 13 bases spanning the gap. Here the CDR3 reads CASRVRFGETQYF. The CDR3 DNA follows: TGTGCCAGCAGGGTCAGGTTTGGGGAGACCCAGTACTTC.

The chain links TRBV5-1 to TRBJ2-7, with 7 bases lining up with TRBD1. J gave up 1 base and V 3 bases, and 4 bases lay outside the gene matches. CDR3 length equals 14 residues. Per germline, CDR1 SGHRS and CDR2 YFSETQ. CDR3 region: CASSSGDSSYEQYF. The CDR3 DNA reads as TGCGCCAGCAGCTCCGGGGACAGTTCCTACGAGCAGTACTTC.

The chain couples TRBV29-1 to TRBJ2-1, with 9 bases identical to TRBD1. Trimming cost V 8 bases and J 6 bases; bases outside gene matches: 14. Looked up from germline, CDR1 is SQVTM and CDR2 is ANQGSEA. This CDR3 has 15 residues. The CDR3 DNA reads as TGCAGCATCATCACCGGGACAGGGACTTTCAATGAGCAGTTCTTC. It yields the protein CSIITGTGTFNEQFF.

The chain combines TRBV20-1 with TRBJ1-2; D is possibly TRBD1 (5 bases). Germline CDR1 and CDR2: DFQATT and SNEGSKA (reference sequence). The CDR3 has 13 amino acids. V gave up 6 bases and J gave up 8 bases, with 19 bases separating them. The CDR3 nucleotides are TGCAGTGCCTCAGGGCGGTCAGCGCGGGGCTACACCTTC. Its translation is CSASGRSARGYTF.

The J gene is TRBJ2-7, the V gene TRBV28, with D unclear. The CDR3 spans 14 residues. Between the trimmed V and J ends, which lost 3 bases and 8 bases, there was a span of 17 bases. Germline V CDR1 and CDR2: MDHEN, SYDVKM. The CDR3 DNA follows: TGTGCCAGCAGTTTCCCGGGCGACTCCATGCAGCAGTACTTC. As protein: CASSFPGDSMQQYF.

The chain couples TRBV5-1 to TRBJ1-5; 8 bases line up with TRBD1. V lost 4 bases to trimming and J lost 2 bases; unmatched junction nucleotides: 8. The CDR3 covers 16 residues. Germline V lookup: CDR1 SGHRS, CDR2 YFSETQ. The CDR3 is CASSPGLGQGNQPQHF. DNA of the CDR3: TGCGCCAGCAGCCCGGGGTTGGGACAGGGCAATCAGCCCCAGCATTTT.

This sequence joins TRBV10-3 and TRBJ2-1; tentatively, D is TRBD2 (5 bases). There are 14 residues in the CDR3. CDR1 and CDR2 from the germline V gene are ENHRY and SYGVKD. V lost 7 bases and J 6 bases, leaving 16 bases between the germline ends. The CDR3 loop is CAINGPGISNEQFF. CDR3 nucleotide sequence: TGTGCCATCAACGGACCCGGGATTTCCAATGAGCAGTTCTTC.

This clonotype was counted a few times. The chain joins TRBV6-2 or TRBV6-3 to TRBJ2-1, with a possible D match to TRBD1 (6 bases). The ends were cut back, 8 bases at V and 7 bases at J, with 30 bases in the middle. CDR1 and CDR2 from the germline V gene are MNHEY and SVGEGT. CDR3 length equals 18 residues. The CDR3 nucleotides read TGTGCCAGCGGCCTGGTTGGGGGCGCATCCCCCTACGGTAATGAGCAGTTCTTC. Its protein is CASGLVGGASPYGNEQFF.

The chain links TRBV30 to TRBJ2-5; D may be TRBD1 or TRBD2 (5 bases each). V lost 3 bases and J 5 bases, leaving 13 bases between the germline ends. The CDR3 spans 13 residues. Germline CDR1 reads GTSNPN; CDR2 reads SVGIG (reference sequence). The DNA for the CDR3 is TGTGCCTGGAGCCCCCCGGGGCACGAGACCCAGTACTTC. It codes for CAWSPPGHETQYF.

This clonotype turned up a few times. V gene TRBV6-2 or TRBV6-3 combines with J gene TRBJ1-5; tentatively, D is TRBD1 (6 bases). V lost 2 bases, J lost 5 bases, and 19 bases lay in between. The CDR3 consists of 17 residues. In germline, CDR1 is MNHEY, CDR2 SVGEGT. DNA for the CDR3: TGTGCCAGCAGTTACCCTACGGGACAAGGGAACGATCAGCCCCAGCATTTT. Amino acids: CASSYPTGQGNDQPQHF.

V usage is TRBV7-2 and J usage is TRBJ1-1; D is ambiguous. The CDR3 is 12 amino acids. V lost 7 bases and J 5 bases, leaving 11 bases between the germline ends. The germline V gene encodes CDR1 SGHTA and CDR2 FQGNSA. In DNA, the CDR3 is TGTGCCAGCACCCAAGGTTGGACTGAAGCTTTCTTT. This encodes CASTQGWTEAFF.

The V call is TRBV19, the J call TRBJ2-2; maybe TRBD1 (5 bases). The CDR3 covers 15 residues. Germline loops: CDR1 LNHDA, CDR2 SQIVND (reference sequence). V lost 3 bases and J 4 bases, leaving 12 bases between the germline ends. The DNA of the CDR3 is TGTGCCAGTAGTATCGTGGGGCTGAGCACCGGGGAGCTGTTTTTT. Translation: CASSIVGLSTGELFF.

The chain is built from TRBV6-2 or TRBV6-3 and TRBJ1-5, with D possibly matching TRBD1 (6 bases). This CDR3 region has 15 residues. Trimming shortened V by 6 bases and J by 11 bases, and 23 bases separated the two germline ends. Germline CDR1 MNHEY, CDR2 SVGEGT. CDR3 region: CASSLETGAPESQHF. CDR3 sequence (DNA): TGTGCCAGCAGCCTCGAAACGGGGGCCCCAGAGTCCCAGCATTTT.

This clonotype was seen a handful of times. The gene calls are TRBV3-1 and TRBJ2-3, with 13 bases aligning to TRBD2. V was pared by 8 bases and J by 3 bases, with 8 bases of the junction left unmatched. CDR1 and CDR2 (germline): LGHDT, YNNKEL (reference sequence). The CDR3 has 16 amino acids. CDR3 DNA sequence: TGTGCCAGCGCGCCGGGACTAGCGGGGAAGACAGATACGCAGTATTTT. Translation: CASAPGLAGKTDTQYF.

In this sample, this clonotype turned up once. The chain combines TRBV3-1 with TRBJ2-5; D call uncertain. This CDR3 region has 14 residues. Trimming pared 3 bases from V and 1 base from J, leaving 9 bases between. Germline V gene data show CDR1 as LGHDT and CDR2 as YNNKEL (reference sequence). The CDR3 loop reads CASSHLYVQETQYF. In DNA form, the CDR3 reads TGTGCCAGCAGCCACTTATACGTCCAAGAGACCCAGTACTTC.

This clonotype appeared a few times. V gene TRBV10-3 combines with J gene TRBJ2-2; the match to TRBD1 covers 8 bases. Germline V gives CDR1 ENHRY, CDR2 SYGVKD. The ends lost 11 bases at V and 4 bases at J; junction bases unmatched: 6. The CDR3 contains 13 residues. In nucleotides, the CDR3 is TGTGCCTTACGTCAGGGGGCCACCGGGGAGCTGTTTTTT. Translation gives CALRQGATGELFF.

This clonotype was seen many times. The chain's CDR3 is CASSLLRENYGYTF. CDR3 nucleotide sequence: TGTGCCAGCAGCTTACTCAGGGAGAACTATGGCTACACCTTC. This chain joins TRBV7-2 and TRBJ1-2; TRBD1 is a possible D gene (5 bases). The V gene lost 2 bases and the J gene lost 2 bases, with 9 bases spanning the gap. The V gene's germline CDR1 is SGHTA and CDR2 FQGNSA. The CDR3 is made up of 14 amino acids.